A selection of T cell receptor beta chains follows, all from one sample in a study of cytomegalovirus exposure and HLA in healthy donors. The repertoire was sequenced with immunoSEQ multiplex PCR; TCRdb's copy has only in-frame clones and lacks some. Counted here are over 120,000 clones, roughly 80% occurring once; the ten biggest clones make up less than 3.5%. Sequenced: PBMCs. These receptors all come from a woman in her 30s in good health and CMV-seronegative. CDR3s include the opening cysteine and the closing phenylalanine or tryptophan. The order of the fields is D gene, clone size, V gene, J gene, CDR3 protein, CDR3 DNA. D genes are given only for firm matches. For some rows the clone size is stated as once, few or many, or as a class when expanded; others skip it.

d_gene: -; abundance: once; v_gene: TRBV28; j_gene: TRBJ1-4; CDR3aa: CASSHLGSFNEKLFF; CDR3nt: TGTGCCAGCAGCCACCTGGGGAGCTTTAATGAAAAACTGTTTTTT
d_gene: TRBD1; abundance: -; v_gene: TRBV9; j_gene: TRBJ2-5; CDR3aa: CASRGQGETQYF; CDR3nt: TGTGCCAGCAGGGGACAGGGAGAGACCCAGTACTTC
d_gene: -; abundance: -; v_gene: TRBV10-1; j_gene: TRBJ1-5; CDR3aa: CASSTGRADQPQHF; CDR3nt: TGCGCCAGCAGCACAGGGAGGGCGGATCAGCCCCAGCATTTT
d_gene: -; abundance: -; v_gene: TRBV9; j_gene: TRBJ1-1; CDR3aa: CASSATRTENTEAFF; CDR3nt: TGTGCCAGCAGCGCGACGAGGACAGAGAACACTGAAGCTTTCTTT
d_gene: TRBD1; abundance: -; v_gene: TRBV5-1; j_gene: TRBJ2-1; CDR3aa: CASSLDRGPGEQFF; CDR3nt: TGCGCCAGCAGCTTGGACAGGGGACCGGGGGAGCAGTTCTTC
d_gene: -; abundance: -; v_gene: TRBV7-9; j_gene: TRBJ1-5; CDR3aa: CSSSSGGVGQPQHF; CDR3nt: TGTTCCAGCAGCTCCGGGGGGGTCGGGCAGCCCCAGCATTTT
d_gene: -; abundance: -; v_gene: TRBV11-2; j_gene: TRBJ2-5; CDR3aa: CASSSPTGGGTETQYF; CDR3nt: TGTGCCAGCAGCTCCCCCACTGGCGGGGGCACAGAGACCCAGTACTTC
d_gene: -; abundance: -; v_gene: TRBV10-3; j_gene: TRBJ2-7; CDR3aa: CAISDAAAYEQYF; CDR3nt: TGTGCCATCAGTGACGCGGCAGCCTACGAGCAGTACTTC
d_gene: TRBD1; abundance: -; v_gene: TRBV7-9; j_gene: TRBJ2-7; CDR3aa: CASSKSPRGRQYEQYF; CDR3nt: TGTGCCAGCAGCAAGAGTCCTAGGGGGCGTCAGTACGAGCAGTACTTC
d_gene: TRBD1; abundance: -; v_gene: TRBV30; j_gene: TRBJ1-5; CDR3aa: CAWSVQGNQPQHF; CDR3nt: TGTGCCTGGAGTGTACAGGGGAATCAGCCCCAGCATTTT
d_gene: -; abundance: -; v_gene: TRBV7-3; j_gene: TRBJ2-1; CDR3aa: CASSQDRNNEQFF; CDR3nt: TGTGCCAGCAGCCAGGACAGAAACAATGAGCAGTTCTTC
d_gene: -; abundance: few; v_gene: TRBV28; j_gene: TRBJ2-7; CDR3aa: CASSWGPSYEQYF; CDR3nt: TGTGCCAGCAGCTGGGGGCCTTCCTACGAGCAGTACTTC
d_gene: TRBD2; abundance: once; v_gene: TRBV2; j_gene: TRBJ2-7; CDR3aa: CASSVSAGIYEQYF; CDR3nt: TGTGCCAGCAGTGTGTCAGCGGGGATCTACGAGCAGTACTTC
d_gene: TRBD1; abundance: once; v_gene: TRBV28; j_gene: TRBJ1-1; CDR3aa: CASSLGTGLGDAEAFF; CDR3nt: TGTGCCAGCAGTCTCGGGACAGGGCTGGGAGACGCTGAAGCTTTCTTT
d_gene: TRBD1; abundance: -; v_gene: TRBV6-1; j_gene: TRBJ2-7; CDR3aa: CASSPTGTDSYEQYF; CDR3nt: TGTGCCAGCAGTCCTACCGGGACAGATTCCTACGAGCAGTACTTC
d_gene: TRBD1; abundance: -; v_gene: TRBV2; j_gene: TRBJ2-7; CDR3aa: CASSETWTGGYEQYF; CDR3nt: TGTGCCAGCAGTGAAACCTGGACAGGAGGTTACGAGCAGTACTTC
d_gene: -; abundance: few; v_gene: TRBV19; j_gene: TRBJ2-5; CDR3aa: CASSLTTYTRETQYF; CDR3nt: TGTGCCAGTAGTCTAACGACATACACGAGAGAGACCCAGTACTTC
d_gene: -; abundance: few; v_gene: TRBV5-1; j_gene: TRBJ2-7; CDR3aa: CASSLGNRVEEQYF; CDR3nt: TGCGCCAGCAGCTTGGGGAACAGGGTGGAAGAGCAGTACTTC
d_gene: -; abundance: -; v_gene: TRBV5-5; j_gene: TRBJ1-3; CDR3aa: CASSLNPARSSGNTIYF; CDR3nt: TGTGCCAGCTCCTTAAATCCCGCTAGGAGCTCTGGAAACACCATATATTTT
d_gene: TRBD1; abundance: -; v_gene: TRBV9; j_gene: TRBJ2-3; CDR3aa: CASSGRDRGLRLHTQYF; CDR3nt: TGTGCCAGCAGCGGACGCGACAGGGGGCTCCGGTTGCATACGCAGTATTTT
d_gene: -; abundance: -; v_gene: TRBV2; j_gene: TRBJ1-5; CDR3aa: CASSSTSGLGRPQHF; CDR3nt: TGTGCCAGCAGTAGCACGTCGGGACTGGGTCGGCCCCAGCATTTT
d_gene: -; abundance: -; v_gene: TRBV27; j_gene: TRBJ1-2; CDR3aa: CASSLGGGLDYGYTF; CDR3nt: TGTGCCAGCAGCCTTGGGGGGGGGCTCGACTATGGCTACACCTTC
d_gene: -; abundance: -; v_gene: TRBV7-9; j_gene: TRBJ2-7; CDR3aa: CASSLGRGRPSSYEQYF; CDR3nt: TGTGCCAGCAGCTTGGGGAGGGGGAGGCCGAGCTCCTACGAGCAGTACTTC
d_gene: -; abundance: -; v_gene: TRBV21-1; j_gene: TRBJ1-4; CDR3aa: CASSNWDGILAGAHTNEKLFF; CDR3nt: TGTGCCAGCAGCAACTGGGATGGCATTCTGGCGGGGGCCCACACTAATGAAAAACTGTTTTTT
d_gene: -; abundance: -; v_gene: TRBV19; j_gene: TRBJ2-7; CDR3aa: CASSPLPGISYEQYF; CDR3nt: TGTGCCAGTAGTCCCCTACCCGGGATCTCCTACGAGCAGTACTTC
d_gene: -; abundance: -; v_gene: TRBV28; j_gene: TRBJ1-1; CDR3aa: CASSPQGRAEAFF; CDR3nt: TGTGCCAGCAGTCCACAGGGACGGGCTGAAGCTTTCTTT